These 8 T cell receptor beta chains came from one sample sequenced in a study of T cells in Graves' hyperthyroidism and ophthalmopathy. TCR beta CDR3 sequences were amplified from RNA transcripts. HTBI primers were the set used in a first-round RT-PCR of the TCR CDR3. One entry per CDR3 protein results from TCRdb running MiXCR on the multiplex PCR reads. Counted here are hundreds of thousands of distinct CDR3 sequences, nearly 45% occurring once; the ten biggest clones make up less than 8.5%. Sequencing was done on a sample of peripheral blood or thyroid tissue (not recorded which). The receptors derive from an adult man with Graves' disease, either hyperthyroidism or ophthalmopathy (not recorded which).

With regard to this clonotype: Its ends do not fully match the called genes, so a read error is possible. The chain is built from TRBV10-3 and TRBJ1-6; 10 bases are shared with TRBD1. Per germline, CDR1 ENHRY and CDR2 SYGVKD. The CDR3 has 19 residues. CDR3 in amino acids: CASSVTLVGQGQGYSPLHF. The CDR3 coding sequence is TGTGCCAGCAGTGTGACGTTGGTGGGACAGGGGCAGGGATATTCACCCCTCCACTTT.

This clonotype came up many times. This rearrangement joins TRBV2 to TRBJ1-5; no clear D. Germline V gene sequence: CDR1 SNHLY, CDR2 FYNNEI. This CDR3 has 12 residues. V was shortened by 5 bases and J by 2 bases, with 4 bases between the two germline ends. The CDR3 loop is CASSTGNQPQHF. The CDR3 coding sequence is TGTGCCAGCAGTACCGGCAATCAGCCCCAGCATTTT.

A word on this clonotype: Its ends do not fully match the called genes, so a read error is possible. The CDR3 DNA follows: TGTGCCAGCAGCTTAGCGTTGGCAGGGGGAGATTTCCACTATGGCTGCACCTTC. Amino acid sequence: CASSLALAGGDFHYGCTF. The V and J genes are TRBV7-4 and TRBJ1-2, with 7 bases that match TRBD1. The CDR3 runs to 18 residues. The germline V gene has CDR1 SGHVT and CDR2 SQSDAQ. The full variable domain, with the rest looked up from reference TRBV7-4 and TRBJ1-2, is GAGVSQSPRYKVAKRGRDVALRCDSISGHVTLYWYRQTLGQGSEVLTYSQSDAQRDKSGRPSGRFSAERPERSVSTLKIQRTEQGDSAVYLCASSLALAGGDFHYGCTFGSGTRLTVV.

In the case of this clonotype: A read error may produce the germline difference seen at one junction end. The genes are TRBV24-1 and TRBJ1-3; weak D call: TRBD1 (5 bases). CDR1 is KGHDR, CDR2 SFDVKD, per germline. This CDR3 has 15 amino acids. The CDR3 sequence is CATSDPSGTGNTTYF. The DNA of the CDR3 is TGTGCCACCAGTGATCCCTCAGGGACTGGAAACACCACATATTTT.

The chain is built from TRBV20-1 and TRBJ1-5; TRBD1 is a possible D gene (6 bases). Between the trimmed V and J ends, which lost 2 bases and 2 bases, there was a span of 13 bases. The CDR3 totals 15 residues. The germline gives CDR1 DFQATT, CDR2 SNEGSKA (reference sequence). The CDR3, as DNA: TGCAGTGCTAGACGCTCGGGGGGCCGCAATCAGCCCCAGCATTTT. It specifies CSARRSGGRNQPQHF.

The CDR3 reads CASSSPGTGYSGANVLTF. DNA of the CDR3: TGTGCCAGCAGCTCTCCCGGGACAGGGTACTCTGGGGCCAACGTCCTGACTTTC. This chain uses TRBV11-2 with TRBJ2-6; 9 bases fit TRBD1. The V gene end was trimmed by 4 bases and the J gene end by 0 bases; junction bases not matched to a gene: 7. The CDR3 has 18 amino acids. Looked up from germline, CDR1 is SGHAT and CDR2 is FQNNGV.

This clonotype occurred many times. V is TRBV7-2 and J is TRBJ1-2; D unresolved. This CDR3 spans 13 amino acids. Trimming pared 4 bases from V and 4 bases from J, leaving 10 bases between. Germline CDR1 is SGHTA and CDR2 is FQGNSA. For the CDR3, the DNA is TGTGCCAGCAGCTACTGGGTTACCTATGGCTACACCTTC. Its translation: CASSYWVTYGYTF.

The rearrangement joins TRBV15 to TRBJ1-6; TRBD1 matches at 11 bases. Germline V gives CDR1 LNHNV, CDR2 YYDKDF (reference sequence). V gave up 5 bases and J gave up 7 bases; unmatched junction bases: 4. The CDR3 covers 15 residues. The CDR3 loop is CATSRTGGGNSPLHF. The CDR3 region has the DNA TGTGCCACCAGCCGGACAGGGGGCGGGAATTCACCCCTCCACTTT. The variable domain in full, with the rest retrieved from reference TRBV15 and TRBJ1-6, is DAMVIQNPRYQVTQFGKPVTLSCSQTLNHNVMYWYQQKSSQAPKLLFHYYDKDFNNEADTPDNFQSRRPNTSFCFLDIRSPGLGDTAMYLCATSRTGGGNSPLHFGNGTRLTVT.